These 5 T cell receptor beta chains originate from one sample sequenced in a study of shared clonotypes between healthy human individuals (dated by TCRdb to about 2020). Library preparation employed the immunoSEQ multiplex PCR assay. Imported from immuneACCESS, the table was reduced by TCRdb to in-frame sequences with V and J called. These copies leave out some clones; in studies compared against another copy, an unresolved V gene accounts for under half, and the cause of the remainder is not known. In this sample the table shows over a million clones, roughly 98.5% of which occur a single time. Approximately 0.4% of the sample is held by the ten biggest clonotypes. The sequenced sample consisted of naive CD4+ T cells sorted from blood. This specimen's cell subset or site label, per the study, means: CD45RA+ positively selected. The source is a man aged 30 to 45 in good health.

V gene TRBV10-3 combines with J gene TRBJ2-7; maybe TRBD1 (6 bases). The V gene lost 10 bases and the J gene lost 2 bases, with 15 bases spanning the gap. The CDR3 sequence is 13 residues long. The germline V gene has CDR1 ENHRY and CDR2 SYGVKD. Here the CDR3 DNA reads TGTGCCACGAGAGGGACACCTGCCTACGAGCAGTACTTC. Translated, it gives CATRGTPAYEQYF.

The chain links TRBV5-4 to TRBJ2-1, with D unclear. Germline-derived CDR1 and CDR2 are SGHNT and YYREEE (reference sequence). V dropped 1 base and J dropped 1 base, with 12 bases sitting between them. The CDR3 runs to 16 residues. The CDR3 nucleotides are TGTGCCAGCAGCTTGTCGTGGGCAGGATCCTACAATGAGCAGTTCTTC. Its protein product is CASSLSWAGSYNEQFF. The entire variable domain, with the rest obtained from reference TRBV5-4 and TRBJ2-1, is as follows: ETGVTQSPTHLIKTRGQQVTLRCSSQSGHNTVSWYQQALGQGPQFIFQYYREEENGRGNFPPRFSGLQFPNYSSELNVNALELDDSALYLCASSLSWAGSYNEQFFGPGTRLTVL.

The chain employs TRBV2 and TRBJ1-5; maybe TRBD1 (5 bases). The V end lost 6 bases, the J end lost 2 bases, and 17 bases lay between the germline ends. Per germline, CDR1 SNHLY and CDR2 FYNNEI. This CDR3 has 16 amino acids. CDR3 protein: CASRTAGGTGNQPQHF. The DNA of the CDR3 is TGTGCCAGCAGGACCGCCGGGGGTACTGGCAATCAGCCCCAGCATTTT. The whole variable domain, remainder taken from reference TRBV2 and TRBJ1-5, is EPEVTQTPSHQVTQMGQEVILRCVPISNHLYFYWYRQILGQKVEFLVSFYNNEISEKSEIFDDQFSVERPDGSNFTLKIRSTKLEDSAMYFCASRTAGGTGNQPQHFGDGTRLSIL.

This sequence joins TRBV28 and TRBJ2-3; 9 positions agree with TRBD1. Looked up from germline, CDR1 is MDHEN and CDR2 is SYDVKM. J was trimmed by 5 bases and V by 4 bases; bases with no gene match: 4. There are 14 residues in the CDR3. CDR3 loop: CASSWDRVGDTQYF. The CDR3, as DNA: TGTGCCAGCAGTTGGGACAGGGTCGGAGATACGCAGTATTTT.

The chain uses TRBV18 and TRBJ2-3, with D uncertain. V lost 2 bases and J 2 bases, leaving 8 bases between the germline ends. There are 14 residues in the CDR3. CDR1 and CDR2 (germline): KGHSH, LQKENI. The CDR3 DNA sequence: TGTGCCAGCTCACCAGTAGGGATCACAGATACGCAGTATTTT. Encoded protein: CASSPVGITDTQYF. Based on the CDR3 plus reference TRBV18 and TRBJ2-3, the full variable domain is NAGVMQNPRHLVRRRGQEARLRCSPMKGHSHVYWYRQLPEEGLKFMVYLQKENIIDESGMPKERFSAEFPKEGPSILRIQQVVRGDSAAYFCASSPVGITDTQYFGPGTRLTVL.